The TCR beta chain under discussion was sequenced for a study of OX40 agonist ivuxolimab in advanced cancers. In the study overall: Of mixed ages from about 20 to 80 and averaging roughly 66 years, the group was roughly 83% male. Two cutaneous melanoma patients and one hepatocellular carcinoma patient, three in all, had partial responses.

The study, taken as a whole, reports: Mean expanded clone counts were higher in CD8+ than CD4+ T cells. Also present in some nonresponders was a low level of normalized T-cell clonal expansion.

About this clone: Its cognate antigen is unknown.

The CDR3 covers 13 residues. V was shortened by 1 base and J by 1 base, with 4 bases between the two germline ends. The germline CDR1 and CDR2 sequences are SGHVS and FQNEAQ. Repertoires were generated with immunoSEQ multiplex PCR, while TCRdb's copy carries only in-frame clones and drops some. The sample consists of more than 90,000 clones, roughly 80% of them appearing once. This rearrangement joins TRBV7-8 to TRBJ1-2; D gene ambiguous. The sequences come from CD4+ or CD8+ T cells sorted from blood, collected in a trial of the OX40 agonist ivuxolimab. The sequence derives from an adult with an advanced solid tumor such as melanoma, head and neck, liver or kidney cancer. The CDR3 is CASSLVSNYGYTF. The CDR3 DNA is TGTGCCAGCAGCTTAGTCAGTAACTATGGCTACACCTTC.